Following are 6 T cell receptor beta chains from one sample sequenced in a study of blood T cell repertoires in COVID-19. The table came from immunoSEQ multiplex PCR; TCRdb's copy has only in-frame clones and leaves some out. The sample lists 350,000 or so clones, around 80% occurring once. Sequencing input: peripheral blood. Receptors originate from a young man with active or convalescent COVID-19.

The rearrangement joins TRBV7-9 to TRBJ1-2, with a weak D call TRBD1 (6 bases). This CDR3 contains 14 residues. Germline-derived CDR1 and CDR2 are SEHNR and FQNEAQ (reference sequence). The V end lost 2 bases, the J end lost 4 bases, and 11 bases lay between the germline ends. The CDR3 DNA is TGTGCCAGCAGCTTAACAGGGAGGGCCTATGGCTACACCTTC. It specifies CASSLTGRAYGYTF.

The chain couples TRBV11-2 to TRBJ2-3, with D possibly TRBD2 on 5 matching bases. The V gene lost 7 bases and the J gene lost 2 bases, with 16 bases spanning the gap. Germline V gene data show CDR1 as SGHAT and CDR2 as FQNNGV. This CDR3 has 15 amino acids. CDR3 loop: CASTDSVRATDTQYF. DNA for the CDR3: TGTGCCAGCACCGATTCCGTGAGGGCCACAGATACGCAGTATTTT.

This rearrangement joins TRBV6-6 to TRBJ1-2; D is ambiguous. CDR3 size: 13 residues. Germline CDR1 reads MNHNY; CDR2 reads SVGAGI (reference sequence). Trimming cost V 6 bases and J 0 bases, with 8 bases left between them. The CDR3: CASSPRSNYGYTF. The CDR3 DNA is TGTGCCAGCAGCCCTCGTTCTAACTATGGCTACACCTTC.

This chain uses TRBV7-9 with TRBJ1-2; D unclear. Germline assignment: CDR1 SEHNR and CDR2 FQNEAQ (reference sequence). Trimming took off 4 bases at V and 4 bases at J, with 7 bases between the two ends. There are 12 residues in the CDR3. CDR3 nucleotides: TGTGCCAGCAGCTACACCTCCTATGGCTACACCTTC. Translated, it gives CASSYTSYGYTF.

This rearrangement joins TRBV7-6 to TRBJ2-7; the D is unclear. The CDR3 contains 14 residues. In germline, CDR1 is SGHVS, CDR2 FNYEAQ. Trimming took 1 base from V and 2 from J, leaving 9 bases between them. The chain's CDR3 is CASSLVDSTYEQYF. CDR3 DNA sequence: TGTGCCAGCAGCTTAGTAGACTCTACCTACGAGCAGTACTTC.

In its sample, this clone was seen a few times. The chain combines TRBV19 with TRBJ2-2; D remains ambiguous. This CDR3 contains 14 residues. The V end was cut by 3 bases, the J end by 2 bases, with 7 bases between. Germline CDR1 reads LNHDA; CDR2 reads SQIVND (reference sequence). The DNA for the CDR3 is TGTGCCAGTAGTATGAGTCCTAACACCGGGGAGCTGTTTTTT. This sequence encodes CASSMSPNTGELFF.